This TCR beta chain was retrieved from a study of response to subunit inactivated influenza vaccine (dated by TCRdb to the late 2010s). About the study as a whole: Deep quantitative profiling of the T cell receptor repertoire was used in the study to follow responses to a trivalent subunit inactivated influenza vaccine.

Libraries were constructed by RT-PCR. These reads were obtained on an Illumina HiSeq 2500. Using fastp at Q25 and MiXCR, TCRdb reprocessed the public reads and kept productive beta chains. Under each unique CDR3 protein, matching rows form one entry showing the most common genes and DNA. For this sample there are 650,000 to 800,000 distinct CDR3 sequences; more than 11% appear just once. The ten largest clones represent less than 7% of the sample. This clonotype has at least ten counts. Its antigen remains undetermined. Per-base quality was not reported, and no clone a single base away is much larger than it. Per the germline V gene (reference sequence), DFQATT is the CDR1 and SNEGSKA is the CDR2. CDR3 length: 12 amino acids, cysteine to phenylalanine. Only CDR3 DNA remains: 36 bases, in frame from the first base. Trimming costs V 0 bases and J 3 bases, and their ends lie 6 bases apart. The study at large found these results: It was suggested by the authors that each seasonal influenza vaccination may recruit only a limited number of new T cells.

The receptor was isolated from a middle-aged man who received an inactivated influenza vaccine. Donor details come from another sample of the same person, matched by shared clones. The sequenced sample was PBMCs from blood, obtained around 15 days before vaccination. The chain was built from TRBV20-1 and TRBJ2-7, with the D gene too uncertain to name. The CDR3 loop reads CSARDNGYEQYF. The sequence in DNA is TGCAGTGCTAGAGATAACGGCTACGAGCAGTACTTC.